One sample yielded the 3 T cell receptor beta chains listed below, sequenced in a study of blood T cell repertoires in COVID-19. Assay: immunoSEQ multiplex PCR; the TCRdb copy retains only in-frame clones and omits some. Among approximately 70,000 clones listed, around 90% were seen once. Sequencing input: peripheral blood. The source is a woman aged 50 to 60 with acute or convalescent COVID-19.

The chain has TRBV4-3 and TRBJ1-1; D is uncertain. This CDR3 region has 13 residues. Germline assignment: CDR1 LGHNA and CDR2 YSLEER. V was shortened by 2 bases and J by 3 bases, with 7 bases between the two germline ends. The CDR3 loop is CASSQHRYTEAFF. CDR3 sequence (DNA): TGCGCCAGCAGCCAACACCGGTACACTGAAGCTTTCTTT.

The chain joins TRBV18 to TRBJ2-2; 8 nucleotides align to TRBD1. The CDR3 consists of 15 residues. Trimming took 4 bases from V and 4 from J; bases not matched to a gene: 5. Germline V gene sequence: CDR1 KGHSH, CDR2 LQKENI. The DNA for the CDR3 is TGTGCCAGCTCACTCGGACAGGGAGGCACCGGGGAGCTGTTTTTT. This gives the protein CASSLGQGGTGELFF.

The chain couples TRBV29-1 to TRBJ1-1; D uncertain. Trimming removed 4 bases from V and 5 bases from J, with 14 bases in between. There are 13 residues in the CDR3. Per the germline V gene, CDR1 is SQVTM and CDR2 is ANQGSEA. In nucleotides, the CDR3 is TGCAGCGTTGTTGAGGGTAAGGTGACTGAAGCTTTCTTT. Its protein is CSVVEGKVTEAFF.